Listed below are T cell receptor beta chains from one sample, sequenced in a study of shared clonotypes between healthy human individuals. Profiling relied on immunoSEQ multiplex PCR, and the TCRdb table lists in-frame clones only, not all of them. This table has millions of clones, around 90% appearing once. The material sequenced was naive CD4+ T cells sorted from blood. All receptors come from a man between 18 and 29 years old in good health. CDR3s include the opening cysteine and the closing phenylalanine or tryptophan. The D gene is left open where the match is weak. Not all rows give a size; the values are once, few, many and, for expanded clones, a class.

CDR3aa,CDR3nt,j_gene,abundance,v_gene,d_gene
CAWSVSRPLAKNIQYF,TGTGCCTGGAGTGTATCTAGGCCGTTAGCCAAAAACATTCAGTACTTC,TRBJ2-4,.,TRBV30,.
CASSDKGVGGNTIYF,TGTGCCAGCAGTGATAAGGGGGTAGGGGGAAACACCATATATTTT,TRBJ1-3,.,TRBV6-1,.
CASGFWQGYGYTF,TGTGCTAGTGGTTTTTGGCAGGGGTATGGCTACACCTTC,TRBJ1-2,.,TRBV12-5,.
CATSTRQGDEKLFF,TGTGCCACCAGCACCCGACAGGGCGATGAAAAACTGTTTTTT,TRBJ1-4,.,TRBV15,TRBD1
CASLTGTANSPLHF,TGTGCCAGCCTGACCGGGACGGCAAATTCACCCCTCCACTTT,TRBJ1-6,few,TRBV2,.
CASSRTTVTSGANVLTF,TGTGCCAGCAGTAGAACGACAGTCACCTCTGGGGCCAACGTCCTGACTTTC,TRBJ2-6,.,TRBV27,.
CASSEQGYTGELFF,TGTGCCAGCAGTGAACAGGGGTACACCGGGGAGCTGTTTTTT,TRBJ2-2,.,TRBV6-4,TRBD1
CASSEDRAGANVLTF,TGTGCCAGCAGTGAAGACAGGGCTGGGGCCAACGTCCTGACTTTC,TRBJ2-6,.,TRBV6-1,.
CASSYSNSVREKLFF,TGTGCCAGCAGTTACTCGAATTCCGTGCGAGAAAAACTGTTTTTT,TRBJ1-4,once,TRBV6-5,.
CSVVFGLINTGELFF,TGCAGCGTTGTGTTCGGACTGATTAACACCGGGGAGCTGTTTTTT,TRBJ2-2,.,TRBV29-1,.
CAWSVLRVNEKLFF,TGTGCCTGGAGTGTACTACGTGTTAATGAAAAACTGTTTTTT,TRBJ1-4,.,TRBV30,.
CASSKQGMQETQYF,TGTGCCAGTAGTAAACAGGGGATGCAAGAGACCCAGTACTTC,TRBJ2-5,.,TRBV19,TRBD1
CASTYNLKAGLFSTDTQYF,TGTGCCAGCACGTATAACCTGAAGGCAGGGCTATTTAGCACAGATACGCAGTATTTT,TRBJ2-3,.,TRBV28,.
CASSPAGTGIYEQYF,TGTGCCAGCAGCCCCGCCGGGACAGGAATTTACGAGCAGTACTTC,TRBJ2-7,.,TRBV5-5,TRBD1
CSAFTDTQYF,TGCAGTGCCTTCACAGATACGCAGTATTTT,TRBJ2-3,.,TRBV20-1,.
CASSRTATNEKLFF,TGTGCCAGCAGTCGGACAGCAACTAATGAAAAACTGTTTTTT,TRBJ1-4,few,TRBV2,.
CASSLEGGYSGTEQYF,TGTGCCAGCAGCTTGGAAGGGGGCTATTCGGGGACCGAGCAGTACTTC,TRBJ2-7,.,TRBV7-2,TRBD1
CASSLAVGGSETQYF,TGTGCCAGCAGCTTAGCAGTGGGGGGCTCGGAGACCCAGTACTTC,TRBJ2-5,.,TRBV7-6,.
CAWSREALAYNEQFF,TGTGCCTGGAGTCGAGAAGCACTAGCTTACAATGAGCAGTTCTTC,TRBJ2-1,once,TRBV30,.
CATTRGGTERTGELFF,TGTGCCACCACTCGGGGTGGGACAGAGCGAACCGGGGAGCTGTTTTTT,TRBJ2-2,.,TRBV10-3,TRBD1
CASSPGGGNYEQYF,TGTGCCAGCTCACCTGGGGGAGGGAACTACGAGCAGTACTTC,TRBJ2-7,.,TRBV18,TRBD2
CASSARGGYGYTF,TGTGCCAGCAGTGCTAGGGGAGGCTATGGCTACACCTTC,TRBJ1-2,.,TRBV2,.
CASSVMTGAAADTQYF,TGTGCCAGCAGCGTCATGACAGGGGCCGCGGCAGATACGCAGTATTTT,TRBJ2-3,.,TRBV9,TRBD1
CASRNGGRETQYF,TGTGCCAGCAGAAACGGAGGGCGGGAGACCCAGTACTTC,TRBJ2-5,once,TRBV6-6,.
CASSAAVYEQYF,TGTGCCAGCAGTGCGGCCGTCTACGAGCAGTACTTC,TRBJ2-7,.,TRBV6-1,.
CASSYSTGDGYTF,TGTGCCAGCAGTTACTCGACAGGGGATGGCTACACCTTC,TRBJ1-2,.,TRBV6-5,TRBD1
CASSLEDRATEAFF,TGCGCCAGCAGCTTGGAGGACAGGGCCACTGAAGCTTTCTTT,TRBJ1-1,.,TRBV5-1,TRBD1
CASSRGTSGRVNPDEQYF,TGTGCCAGCAGCCGGGGGACTAGCGGGAGAGTAAATCCAGACGAGCAGTACTTC,TRBJ2-7,.,TRBV11-2,TRBD2
CASSEFAVPYQQYF,TGTGCCAGCAGTGAATTCGCCGTCCCCTACCAGCAGTACTTC,TRBJ2-7,.,TRBV6-1,.
CASNRDSPYNEQFF,TGTGCCAGCAACCGGGACAGCCCATACAATGAGCAGTTCTTC,TRBJ2-1,.,TRBV13,TRBD1
CASRNPSANNEQFF,TGTGCCAGCAGAAACCCATCCGCTAACAATGAGCAGTTCTTC,TRBJ2-1,.,TRBV6-6,.
CASSALGPISYGYTF,TGTGCCAGCAGCGCCTTGGGACCGATAAGCTATGGCTACACCTTC,TRBJ1-2,.,TRBV6-1,.
CASSPGQISSYEQYF,TGCGCCAGCAGCCCGGGACAGATCAGCTCCTACGAGCAGTACTTC,TRBJ2-7,.,TRBV5-1,TRBD1
CASSAQTGAGDEQYF,TGTGCCAGCAGCGCACAGACAGGGGCTGGCGACGAGCAGTACTTC,TRBJ2-7,.,TRBV9,TRBD1
CASLKTELYNSPLHF,TGTGCCAGTCTAAAGACAGAACTCTATAATTCACCCCTCCACTTT,TRBJ1-6,.,TRBV28,.
CASREGHLSYEQYF,TGTGCCAGCAGAGAGGGACACCTCTCCTACGAGCAGTACTTC,TRBJ2-7,once,TRBV27,.